The next 10 T cell receptor beta chains were all read from a single sample in a study of regulatory T cells in long-lasting Graves disease. Time point noted: newly diagnosed GD, antithyroid drugs for less than 3 months. Researchers made the TCR library from RNA that was extracted from PBMCs. iRepertoire HTBI primers and Arm-PCR of CDR3 regions built TCR beta libraries. TCRdb analysed the multiplex PCR reads with MiXCR anew, one entry per CDR3 protein. The data hold roughly 500,000 distinct CDR3 sequences, with 12% observed a single time. These same records also appear under a second study, on T cells in Graves' hyperthyroidism and ophthalmopathy.

The sequencing here drew on peripheral blood mononuclear cells (PBMCs), taken at new diagnosis, from a patient treated with antithyroid drugs. All receptors derive from a woman in her thirties with Graves disease.

This clonotype occurred a few times. J is TRBJ2-1 and V is TRBV28, with TRBD1 identical over 8 bases. In germline, CDR1 is MDHEN, CDR2 SYDVKM. The CDR3 sequence is 14 residues long. J was trimmed by 7 bases and V by 7 bases; bases with no gene match: 9. The CDR3 protein is CASNTGQGGNEQFF. CDR3 DNA: TGTGCCAGCAACACTGGACAGGGCGGGAATGAGCAGTTCTTC.

This clonotype was seen a few times. This chain links TRBV27 with TRBJ2-7, with D perhaps TRBD1 or TRBD2 (5 bases each). V gave up 5 bases and J gave up 7 bases, with 12 bases separating them. CDR1 and CDR2 (germline): MNHEY, SMNVEV (reference sequence). This CDR3 is 12 amino acids long. The CDR3 DNA reads as TGTGCCAGCAGTCAAATTGGGGGAGAGCAGTACTTC. It yields the protein CASSQIGGEQYF.

In its sample, this clonotype was seen a few times. The CDR3 DNA sequence: TGTGCCAGTAGTATGGGACGGGGCTACGAGCAGTACTTC. Residues: CASSMGRGYEQYF. V usage is TRBV19 and J usage is TRBJ2-7; TRBD1 or TRBD2 may be the D gene (5 bases each). CDR1 is LNHDA, CDR2 SQIVND, per germline (reference sequence). The V gene lost 3 bases and the J gene lost 3 bases, with 9 bases spanning the gap. The CDR3 totals 13 residues.

This clonotype was counted many times. The V gene is TRBV28, the J gene TRBJ2-1; 9 bases map to TRBD2. V shed 7 bases, J shed 8 bases, and the junction held 15 bases outside the gene matches. This CDR3 region has 16 residues. Germline V CDR1 and CDR2: MDHEN, SYDVKM. CDR3 in DNA: TGTGCCAGCAACCCTTGGGCTAGCGGGAAGGTCGATGAGCAGTTCTTC. The encoded protein is CASNPWASGKVDEQFF.

This clonotype was counted ten times or more. The V gene is TRBV7-8, the J gene TRBJ2-3, with TRBD2 as a possible D gene (6 bases). V lost 5 bases and J lost 2, with 29 bases in between. The CDR3 is 20 amino acids. The germline CDR1 and CDR2 sequences are SGHVS and FQNEAQ. CDR3 sequence: CASSTRNEPGLQWSTDTQYF. In DNA form, the CDR3 reads TGTGCCAGCAGCACACGAAACGAGCCGGGACTCCAATGGTCCACAGATACGCAGTATTTT.

This clonotype was counted only a few times. The CDR3 DNA reads TGTGCCAGCAGGACTCGGAGGGGTGAGCAGTTCTTC. Its translation: CASRTRRGEQFF. The chain carries TRBV6-1 and TRBJ2-1; D is perhaps TRBD2 (6 bases). Germline V gives CDR1 MNHNS, CDR2 SASEGT. The CDR3 is 12 amino acids. V lost 6 bases, J lost 9 bases, and 12 bases lay in between.

Many counts were recorded for this clonotype. This sequence joins TRBV12-3 or TRBV12-4 and TRBJ2-7; 7 bases agree with TRBD1. The CDR3 is 15 residues long. V shed 6 bases, J shed 5 bases, and the junction held 13 bases outside the gene matches. This chain's CDR3 is CASRTLDRATHEQYF. In nucleotides, the CDR3 is TGTGCCAGCAGGACCCTCGACAGGGCAACCCACGAGCAGTACTTC.

The rearrangement uses TRBV5-5 and TRBJ2-1; no clear D. The CDR3 runs to 12 residues. Germline lookup yields CDR1 SGHKS and CDR2 YYEKEE (reference sequence). V lost 0 bases to trimming and J lost 8 bases, with 6 bases between them. CDR3 bases: TGTGCCAGCAGCTTGGGTATCGATGAGCAGTTCTTC. This translates into CASSLGIDEQFF.

In this sample, this clonotype turned up a few times. Being one base from a much bigger clone, this may be a read error. The rearrangement uses TRBV6-1 and TRBJ1-6; D ambiguous. CDR3 length: 12 residues. V lost 6 bases and J lost 3, with 3 bases in between. CDR1 is MNHNS, CDR2 SASEGT, per germline. The CDR3 here is CASSGYNSPLHF. The CDR3 DNA reads TGTGCCAGCAGCGGCTATAATTCACCCCTCCACTTT.

This clonotype was observed many times. The chain uses TRBV6-5 and TRBJ1-1; D remains ambiguous. Germline CDR1 MNHEY, CDR2 SVGAGI. V gave up 2 bases and J gave up 6 bases, with 13 bases separating them. There are 14 residues in the CDR3. Here the CDR3 reads CASSYGHVSAEAFF. In DNA form, the CDR3 reads TGTGCCAGCAGTTACGGGCATGTGAGCGCTGAAGCTTTCTTT.